The present T cell receptor (beta chain) was sequenced within a study of radiation and T cells in renal cell carcinoma. Only in-frame clones appear in the TCRdb table, and some are missing; sequencing was by immunoSEQ multiplex PCR. Of tens of thousands of clones in the sample, about 85% were seen once. Regarding time point: blood 4 weeks post-SBRT, at nephrectomy. Treatment: 15 Gy SBRT to primary tumor, nephrectomy 4 weeks later. This renal cell carcinoma was of the clear cell type. Sequenced material: blood, taken from a patient whose treatment included radiotherapy and nephrectomy. The clonotype was recovered from a man aged 50-60 years with renal cell carcinoma.

The CDR3 here is CASSGTGGAGNEQFF. The CDR3, as DNA: TGCGCCAGCAGCGGAACAGGGGGCGCGGGTAATGAGCAGTTCTTC. V gene TRBV5-1 combines with J gene TRBJ2-1; 9 nucleotides agree with TRBD1. J lost 7 bases, V lost 4 bases, and 9 bases had no gene match. The V gene's germline CDR1 is SGHRS and CDR2 YFSETQ. This CDR3 comprises 15 residues.